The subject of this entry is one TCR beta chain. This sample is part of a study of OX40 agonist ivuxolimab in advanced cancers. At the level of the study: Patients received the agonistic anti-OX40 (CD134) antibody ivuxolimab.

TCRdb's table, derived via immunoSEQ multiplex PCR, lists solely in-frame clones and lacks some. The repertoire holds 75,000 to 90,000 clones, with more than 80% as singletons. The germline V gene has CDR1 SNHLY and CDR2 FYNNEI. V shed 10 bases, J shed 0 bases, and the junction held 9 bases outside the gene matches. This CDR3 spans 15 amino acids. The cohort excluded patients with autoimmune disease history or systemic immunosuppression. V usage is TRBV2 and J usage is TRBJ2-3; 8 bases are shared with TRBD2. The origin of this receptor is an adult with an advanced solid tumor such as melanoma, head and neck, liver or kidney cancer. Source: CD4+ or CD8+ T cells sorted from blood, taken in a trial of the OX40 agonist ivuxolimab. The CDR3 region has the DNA TGTGCCATAAAACGTGGACTAGCTAGCACAGATACGCAGTATTTT. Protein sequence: CAIKRGLASTDTQYF.